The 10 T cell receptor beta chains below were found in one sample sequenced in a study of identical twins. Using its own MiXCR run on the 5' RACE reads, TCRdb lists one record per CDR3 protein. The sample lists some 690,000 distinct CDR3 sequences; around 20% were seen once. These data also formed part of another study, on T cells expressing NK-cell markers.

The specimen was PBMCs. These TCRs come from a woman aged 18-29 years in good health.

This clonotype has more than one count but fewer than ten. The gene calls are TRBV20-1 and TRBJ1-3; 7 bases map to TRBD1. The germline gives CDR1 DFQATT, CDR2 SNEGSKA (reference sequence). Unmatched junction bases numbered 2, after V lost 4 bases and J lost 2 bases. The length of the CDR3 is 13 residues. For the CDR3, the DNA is TGCAGTGCTATCGACAGGGCTGGAAACACCATATATTTT. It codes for CSAIDRAGNTIYF.

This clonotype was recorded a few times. DNA of the CDR3: TGCAGCGTTGTCGGACTAGCGGGAGACTCCTACAATGAGCAGTTCTTC. Its protein product is CSVVGLAGDSYNEQFF. This chain connects TRBV29-1 to TRBJ2-1, with 13 bases lining up with TRBD2. Trimming took 4 bases from V and 0 from J; bases not matched to a gene: 3. Per germline, CDR1 SQVTM and CDR2 ANQGSEA. The length of the CDR3 is 16 residues.

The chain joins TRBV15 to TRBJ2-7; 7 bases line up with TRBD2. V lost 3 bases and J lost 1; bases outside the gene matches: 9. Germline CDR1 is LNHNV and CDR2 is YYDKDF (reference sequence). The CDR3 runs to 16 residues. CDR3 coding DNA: TGTGCCACCAGCAGGAAGACTTGGCGGGGGTCCTACGAGCAGTACTTC. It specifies CATSRKTWRGSYEQYF.

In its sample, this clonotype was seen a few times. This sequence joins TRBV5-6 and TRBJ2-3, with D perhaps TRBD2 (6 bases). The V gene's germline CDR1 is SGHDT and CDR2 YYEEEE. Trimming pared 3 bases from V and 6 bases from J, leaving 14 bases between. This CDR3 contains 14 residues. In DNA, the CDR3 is TGTGCCAGCAGCTCGGGACGGAGGGAGGATACGCAGTATTTT. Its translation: CASSSGRREDTQYF.

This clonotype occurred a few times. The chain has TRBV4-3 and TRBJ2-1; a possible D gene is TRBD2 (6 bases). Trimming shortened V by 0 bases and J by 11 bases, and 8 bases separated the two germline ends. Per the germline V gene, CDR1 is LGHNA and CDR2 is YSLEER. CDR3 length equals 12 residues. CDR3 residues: CASSQEGGKQFF. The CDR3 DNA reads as TGCGCCAGCAGCCAAGAGGGAGGCAAGCAGTTCTTC.

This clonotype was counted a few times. Written as DNA, the CDR3 is TGTGCCAGCAGCGTATTAGCGGAAACACAAGAGACCCAGTACTTC. This translates into CASSVLAETQETQYF. This sequence joins TRBV9 and TRBJ2-5; TRBD2 is a possible D gene (6 bases). V was shortened by 1 base and J by 2 bases, with 12 bases between the two germline ends. The CDR3 spans 15 residues. Germline V lookup: CDR1 SGDLS, CDR2 YYNGEE.

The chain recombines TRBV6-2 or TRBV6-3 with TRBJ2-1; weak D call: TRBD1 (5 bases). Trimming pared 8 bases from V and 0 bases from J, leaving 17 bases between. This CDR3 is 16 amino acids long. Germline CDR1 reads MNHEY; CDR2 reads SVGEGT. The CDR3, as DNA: TGTGCCAGCTCAACCCCAGGGTTTCACTCCTACAATGAGCAGTTCTTC. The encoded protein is CASSTPGFHSYNEQFF.

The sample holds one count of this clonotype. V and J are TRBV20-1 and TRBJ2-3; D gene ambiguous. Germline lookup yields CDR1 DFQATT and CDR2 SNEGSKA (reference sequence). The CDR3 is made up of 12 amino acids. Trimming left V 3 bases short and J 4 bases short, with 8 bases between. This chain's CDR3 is CSARVGSDTQYF. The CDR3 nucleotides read TGCAGTGCTAGGGTGGGCTCAGATACGCAGTATTTT.

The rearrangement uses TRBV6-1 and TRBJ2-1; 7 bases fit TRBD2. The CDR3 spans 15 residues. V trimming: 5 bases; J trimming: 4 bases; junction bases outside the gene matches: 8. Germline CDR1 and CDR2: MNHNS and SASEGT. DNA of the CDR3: TGTGCCAGCAGTCTCGGACTAGGAGAGTACAATGAGCAGTTCTTC. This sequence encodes CASSLGLGEYNEQFF.

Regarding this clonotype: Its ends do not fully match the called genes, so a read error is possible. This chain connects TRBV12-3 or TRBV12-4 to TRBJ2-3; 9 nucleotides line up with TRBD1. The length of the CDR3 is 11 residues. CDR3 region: CASSSHRGRIF. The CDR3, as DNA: TGTGCCAGCAGTTCGCACAGGGGGCGGATTTTT.